A single T cell receptor beta chain is shown here with its context. The sample belongs to a study of blood T cell repertoires in COVID-19. Background on the study: PBMCs, B-cell-depleted T cells, or T cells provided the cDNA or gDNA that made up the material.

In the authors' methods: Nucleated cell counts were estimated from reference gene primer amplification. Method: immunoSEQ multiplex PCR; TCRdb's copy keeps in-frame clones and lacks some. V and J calls plus clone size are reproduced from that table; the DNA served to infer D and trimming. The sample carries around 100,000 clones, approximately 88% recorded once. Per the germline V gene, CDR1 is SGHRS and CDR2 is YFSETQ. V lost 4 bases, J lost 5 bases, and 12 bases stayed unmatched. The CDR3 has 16 residues. This clonotype originated in a woman in her sixties or seventies with acute or convalescent COVID-19. The chain carries TRBV5-1 and TRBJ2-5; 9 bases are a match to TRBD1. The sample was peripheral blood. The CDR3 coding sequence is TGCGCCAGCAGCCAAGGTGGTACAGGGGGCATGGAGACCCAGTACTTC. It yields the protein CASSQGGTGGMETQYF.